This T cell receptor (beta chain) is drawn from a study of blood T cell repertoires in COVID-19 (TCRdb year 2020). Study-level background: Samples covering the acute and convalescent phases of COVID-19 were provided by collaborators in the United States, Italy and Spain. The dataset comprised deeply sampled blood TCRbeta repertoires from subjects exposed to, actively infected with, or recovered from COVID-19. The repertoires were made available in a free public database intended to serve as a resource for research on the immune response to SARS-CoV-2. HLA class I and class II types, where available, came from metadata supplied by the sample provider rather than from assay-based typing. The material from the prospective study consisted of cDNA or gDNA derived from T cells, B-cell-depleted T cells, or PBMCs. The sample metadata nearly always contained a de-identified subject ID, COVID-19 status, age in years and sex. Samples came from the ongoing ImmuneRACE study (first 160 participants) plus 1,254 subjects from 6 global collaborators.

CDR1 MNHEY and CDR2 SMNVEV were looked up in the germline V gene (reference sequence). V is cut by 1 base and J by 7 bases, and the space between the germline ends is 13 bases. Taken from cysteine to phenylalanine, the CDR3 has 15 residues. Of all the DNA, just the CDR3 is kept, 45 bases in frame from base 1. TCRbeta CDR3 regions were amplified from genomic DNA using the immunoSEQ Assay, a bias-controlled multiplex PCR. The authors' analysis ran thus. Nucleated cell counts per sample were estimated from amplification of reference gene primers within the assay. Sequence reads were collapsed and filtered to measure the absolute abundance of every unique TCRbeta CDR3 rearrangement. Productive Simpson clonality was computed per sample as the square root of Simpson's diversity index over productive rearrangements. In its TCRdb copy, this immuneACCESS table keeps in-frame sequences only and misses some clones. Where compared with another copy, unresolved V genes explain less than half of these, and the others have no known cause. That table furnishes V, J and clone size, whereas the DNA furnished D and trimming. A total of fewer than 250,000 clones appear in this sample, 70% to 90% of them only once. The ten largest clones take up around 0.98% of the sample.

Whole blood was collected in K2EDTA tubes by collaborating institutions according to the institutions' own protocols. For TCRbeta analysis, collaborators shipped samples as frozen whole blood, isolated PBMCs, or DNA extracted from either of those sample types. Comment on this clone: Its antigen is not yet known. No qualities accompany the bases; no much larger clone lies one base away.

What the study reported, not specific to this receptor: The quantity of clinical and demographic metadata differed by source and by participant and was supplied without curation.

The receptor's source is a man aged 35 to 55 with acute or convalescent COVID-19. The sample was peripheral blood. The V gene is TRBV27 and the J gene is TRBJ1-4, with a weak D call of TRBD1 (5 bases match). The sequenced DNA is TGTGCCAGCAGTTTATGGGGCAGGAGGGGTGAAAAACTGTTTTTT. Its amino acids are CASSLWGRRGEKLFF.